The 14 T cell receptor beta chains listed next were all sequenced from one sample in a study of tumor-infiltrating lymphocytes in primary liver carcinoma. Co-extraction of RNA and DNA was performed on about 20-32 mg of unsorted bulk tissue. From around 0.5 ug of total RNA, TCR beta-specific cDNA was reverse-transcribed using a constant-region primer. TCR beta libraries came from three nested multiplex PCR rounds using slightly modified ARM-PCR. Amplification in the first two PCR rounds was performed using TRBV1-TRBV30 forward primers and a C-beta reverse primer for 10 cycles each. TCRdb analysed the multiplex PCR reads with MiXCR anew, one entry per CDR3 protein. In the table there are tens of thousands of distinct CDR3 sequences, approximately 79% of which are singletons. Sequenced input: liver tumor tissue from sampling region 1. Subset defined: tumor region T1, superior pole. All receptors derive from a woman in her thirties with primary liver carcinoma and hepatitis B virus infection.

Details on this clonotype: At one boundary the junction diverges from the germline segment, which might be a read error. V and J are TRBV12-3 or TRBV12-4 and TRBJ2-2, with TRBD2 matching 9 bases. The CDR3 consists of 19 residues. Here the CDR3 reads CASSPLGLASFPITGGLFF. CDR3 sequence (DNA): TGTGCCAGCAGCCCACTCGGACTAGCGAGCTTCCCGATCACCGGGGGGCTGTTTTTT.

The chain joins TRBV6-6 to TRBJ2-3, with D possibly TRBD2 on 6 matching bases. From germline, CDR1 is MNHNY and CDR2 SVGAGI (reference sequence). The CDR3 runs to 17 residues. In DNA, the CDR3 is TGTATCAGCAGTTCCGCCTTAGACCGGGGAGGCCAGATAGGGCAGTATTTT. Amino acids: CISSSALDRGGQIGQYF.

Remarks on this clonotype: One end of the junction fails to match germline, which may point to a read error. Written as DNA, the CDR3 is TGTGCTAGCGGTTTTTGGACAGGGATGAACACTGAAGCTATCTTT. Translated, it gives CASGFWTGMNTEAIF. The V gene is TRBV6-1, the J gene TRBJ1-1; 8 bases are shared with TRBD1. The CDR3 is made up of 15 amino acids. The germline V gene encodes CDR1 MNHNS and CDR2 SASEGT.

The chain joins TRBV6-5 to TRBJ1-1, with TRBD1 as a possible D gene (5 bases). Trimming pared 2 bases from V and 10 bases from J, leaving 20 bases between. Germline CDR1 MNHEY, CDR2 SVGAGI. This CDR3 is 15 amino acids long. Here the CDR3 DNA reads TGTGCCAGCAGTTACGCGGGGGACGGAGCGGGAGTAGCTTTCTTT. As protein: CASSYAGDGAGVAFF.

This clonotype was counted a single time. This chain links TRBV29-1 with TRBJ1-2, with D unclear. CDR1 and CDR2 (germline): SQVTM, ANQGSEA. The CDR3 is 12 amino acids. Trimming removed 6 bases from V and 8 bases from J, with 16 bases in between. CDR3 coding DNA: TGCAGCGTCGACTATTGGGGTGGCGGCTACACCTTC. This encodes CSVDYWGGGYTF.

As concerns this clonotype: A read error is likely, as this CDR3 ends without the conserved phenylalanine or tryptophan. The genes are TRBV12-3 or TRBV12-4 and TRBJ2-3; 7 bases match TRBD1. The CDR3 consists of 13 residues. J was trimmed by 6 bases and V by 8 bases; bases with no gene match: 8. Written as DNA, the CDR3 is TGTGCCAGCGGGACAGCCTACACGGATACGCAGTATATT. This translates into CASGTAYTDTQYI.

The rearrangement uses TRBV7-9 and TRBJ2-7; D unresolved. The CDR3 totals 15 residues. Germline V lookup: CDR1 SEHNR, CDR2 FQNEAQ (reference sequence). In DNA, the CDR3 is TGTGGCGCAAACCCCCTAGACGGCAGCTCCTACGAGCAGTACTTC. This gives the protein CGANPLDGSSYEQYF.

With respect to this clonotype: The CDR3 end shows no conserved phenylalanine or tryptophan, and so a read error is likely. The genes are TRBV29-1 and TRBJ1-1; D is perhaps TRBD1 (5 bases). V was pared by 6 bases and J by 1 base, with 9 bases between. CDR1 and CDR2 from the germline V gene are SQVTM and ANQGSEA. The CDR3 runs to 12 residues. CDR3 nucleotides: TGCAGCGTCGAAACAGGGAACACTGAAGCTTTCTAT. This encodes CSVETGNTEAFY.

Ten or more counts support this clonotype. The chain has TRBV5-1 and TRBJ1-6; D gene uncertain. V shed 1 base and J shed 7 bases, with 9 bases lying between them. The CDR3 spans 14 residues. CDR1 and CDR2 from the germline V gene are SGHRS and YFSETQ. The CDR3 spells CASSLTEVNSPLHF. The CDR3 DNA is TGCGCCAGCAGCTTGACCGAAGTGAATTCACCCCTCCACTTT.

As to this clonotype: The junction departs from germline at one end; a sequencing error may be responsible. V is TRBV6-5 and J is TRBJ2-2; 8 bases line up with TRBD1. CDR1 MNHEY and CDR2 SVGAGI come from the germline V gene. The CDR3 is 15 residues long. CDR3 residues: CASSPRTGFVRELFF. CDR3 sequence (DNA): TGTGCCAGCAGTCCGCGGACAGGGTTCGTCCGGGAGCTGTTTTTC.

Notes on this clonotype: One junction end disagrees with the germline gene, perhaps due to a read error. The V gene is TRBV5-1, the J gene TRBJ2-1; no reliable D call. This CDR3 is built from 16 residues. Germline assignment: CDR1 SGHRS and CDR2 YFSETQ. The CDR3 sequence: CASTPFPYYSYNEQFF. The CDR3 bases are TGCGCCAGCACCCCGTTCCCATACTATTCCTACAATGAGCAGTTCTTT.

The chain recombines TRBV7-3 with TRBJ2-2; D is unclear. There are 15 residues in the CDR3. Trimming removed 9 bases from V and 4 bases from J, with 18 bases in between. CDR1 SGHTA and CDR2 FQGTGA come from the germline V gene. The CDR3, as DNA: TGTGCCAGTAGTTTATCCCCAGTGTCCACCGGGGAGCTGTTTTTT. Amino acids: CASSLSPVSTGELFF.

About this clonotype: Because the CDR3 is missing its conserved closing phenylalanine or tryptophan, this is likely a read error. V and J are TRBV4-2 and TRBJ1-1, with D maybe TRBD1 (5 bases). The CDR3 contains 16 residues. Germline-derived CDR1 and CDR2 are LGHNA and YNFKEQ. Here the CDR3 DNA reads TGTGTCAGCAGCCCCGTCGAGGGGAGAGGGAACACTGAAGCTTTCATC. Residues: CVSSPVEGRGNTEAFI.

Details on this clonotype: An end of the junction does not agree with germline; a read error may underlie this. The chain employs TRBV9 and TRBJ2-3, with no clear D. This CDR3 contains 15 residues. Per germline, CDR1 SGDLS and CDR2 YYNGEE. The DNA for the CDR3 is TGTGCCAGCAGCGTCCGTTCGGCAGGCACAGATACGCGGTATTTT. It specifies CASSVRSAGTDTRYF.